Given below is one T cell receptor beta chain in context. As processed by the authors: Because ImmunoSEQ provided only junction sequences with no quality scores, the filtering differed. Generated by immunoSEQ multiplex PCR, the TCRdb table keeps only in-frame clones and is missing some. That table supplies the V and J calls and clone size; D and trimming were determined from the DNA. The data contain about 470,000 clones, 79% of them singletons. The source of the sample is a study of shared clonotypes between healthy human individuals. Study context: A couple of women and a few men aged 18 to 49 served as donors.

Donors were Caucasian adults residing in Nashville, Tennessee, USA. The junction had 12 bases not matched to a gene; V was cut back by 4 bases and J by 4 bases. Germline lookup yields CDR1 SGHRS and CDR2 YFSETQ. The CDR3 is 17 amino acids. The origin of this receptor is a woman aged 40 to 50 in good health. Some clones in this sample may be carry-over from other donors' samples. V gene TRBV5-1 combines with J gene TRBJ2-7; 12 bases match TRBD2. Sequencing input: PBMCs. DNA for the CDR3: TGCGCCAGCAGCCCGGATTCTAGCGGGAGGGGGGGATACGAGCAGTACTTC. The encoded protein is CASSPDSSGRGGYEQYF.